One sample yielded the 10 T cell receptor beta chains listed below, sequenced in a study of blood T cell repertoires in COVID-19. Clones were read by immunoSEQ multiplex PCR, and TCRdb kept only the in-frame ones, dropping some. The sample includes 25,000 to 35,000 clones, approximately 86% of them seen just once. Specimen: peripheral blood. These receptors all come from a man between 60 and 75 years old with active COVID-19.

The chain couples TRBV11-3 to TRBJ1-1; 10 bases agree with TRBD1. V dropped 5 bases and J dropped 6; count of bases not matched to a gene: 9. This CDR3 region has 15 residues. Per germline, CDR1 SGHNT and CDR2 YENEEA. The CDR3 DNA reads as TGTGCCAGCAGCCGCACGGGACAGGGGAAGTCTGAAGCTTTCTTT. Its translation: CASSRTGQGKSEAFF.

The chain recombines TRBV11-2 with TRBJ2-1, with 8 bases matching TRBD1. In germline, CDR1 is SGHAT, CDR2 FQNNGV. This CDR3 is 12 amino acids long. V shed 5 bases and J 12 bases; nucleotides not matched to a gene: 6. The CDR3 is CASSQDRVPQFF. Here the CDR3 DNA reads TGTGCCAGCAGCCAGGACAGGGTTCCGCAGTTCTTC.

This clone was observed once. The chain couples TRBV2 to TRBJ2-4; D possibly corresponds to TRBD1 (5 bases). The CDR3 contains 15 residues. Germline V gene data show CDR1 as SNHLY and CDR2 as FYNNEI. Between the trimmed V and J ends, which lost 1 base and 0 bases, there was a span of 7 bases. DNA of the CDR3: TGTGCCAGCAGTGAAGAGGGGCTAGCCAAAAACATTCAGTACTTC. It is translated as CASSEEGLAKNIQYF.

This clone was detected only once. V and J are TRBV28 and TRBJ2-2, with TRBD1 as a possible D gene (7 bases). The CDR3 loop spans 15 amino acids. Germline-derived CDR1 and CDR2 are MDHEN and SYDVKM. Trimming took 6 bases from V and 6 from J, leaving 17 bases between them. CDR3: CASSKPARGAGELFF. DNA of the CDR3: TGTGCCAGCAGCAAACCTGCCAGGGGGGCCGGGGAGCTGTTTTTT.

The chain uses TRBV5-6 and TRBJ1-3; D possibly corresponds to TRBD1 (5 bases). Trimming shortened V by 3 bases and J by 9 bases, and 10 bases separated the two germline ends. The germline V gene encodes CDR1 SGHDT and CDR2 YYEEEE. The CDR3 is made up of 12 amino acids. The chain's CDR3 is CASSSQGGTIYF. CDR3 nucleotides: TGTGCCAGCAGCTCCCAGGGTGGCACCATATATTTT.

The V and J genes are TRBV19 and TRBJ1-2; TRBD1 matches at 9 bases. This CDR3 is built from 16 residues. V shed 4 bases and J 6 bases; nucleotides not matched to a gene: 12. CDR1 is LNHDA and CDR2 is SQIVND in the germline V gene (reference sequence). The CDR3: CASSTFAGTGIDGYTF. The CDR3 DNA sequence: TGTGCCAGTAGTACCTTCGCCGGGACAGGGATCGATGGCTACACCTTC. Together with reference TRBV19 and TRBJ1-2, the CDR3 gives the full variable domain: DGGITQSPKYLFRKEGQNVTLSCEQNLNHDAMYWYRQDPGQGLRLIYYSQIVNDFQKGDIAEGYSVSREKKESFPLTVTSAQKNPTAFYLCASSTFAGTGIDGYTFGSGTRLTVV.

The chain employs TRBV5-5 and TRBJ2-7; 7 bases agree with TRBD1. The CDR3 is made up of 15 amino acids. V shed 0 bases, J shed 2 bases, and the junction held 5 bases outside the gene matches. Germline CDR1 SGHKS, CDR2 YYEKEE (reference sequence). CDR3 DNA sequence: TGTGCCAGCAGCTTGGCCCGGGGACAGACCTACGAGCAGTACTTC. Protein product: CASSLARGQTYEQYF.

A few counts support this clone. This rearrangement joins TRBV5-1 to TRBJ1-6, with 7 bases that match TRBD1. Per germline, CDR1 SGHRS and CDR2 YFSETQ. J gave up 8 bases and V 2 bases, and 4 bases lay outside the gene matches. The CDR3 has 14 amino acids. The CDR3 protein is CASSLQGLDSPLHF. CDR3 in DNA: TGCGCCAGCAGCTTACAGGGGCTTGATTCACCCCTCCACTTT. Drawing the rest from reference TRBV5-1 and TRBJ1-6, the complete variable domain is KAGVTQTPRYLIKTRGQQVTLSCSPISGHRSVSWYQQTPGQGLQFLFEYFSETQRNKGNFPGRFSGRQFSNSRSEMNVSTLELGDSALYLCASSLQGLDSPLHFGNGTRLTVT.

The J gene is TRBJ2-7, the V gene TRBV28; 7 bases fit TRBD2. The V gene end was trimmed by 6 bases and the J gene end by 7 bases; junction bases not matched to a gene: 9. Germline CDR1 MDHEN, CDR2 SYDVKM. CDR3 length: 13 residues. The CDR3 DNA reads as TGTGCCAGCAGCGCGGGTGGGGAGGGAGAGCAGTACTTC. Amino acid sequence: CASSAGGEGEQYF.

This clone was picked up a small number of times. V usage is TRBV2 and J usage is TRBJ1-1; D gene ambiguous. Trimming took 0 bases from V and 0 from J, leaving 11 bases between them. CDR1 and CDR2 (germline): SNHLY, FYNNEI. CDR3 length: 16 amino acids. In nucleotides, the CDR3 is TGTGCCAGCAGTGAAGCGGCTTTCCCGATGAACACTGAAGCTTTCTTT. Translated, it gives CASSEAAFPMNTEAFF. The variable domain in full, with the rest retrieved from reference TRBV2 and TRBJ1-1, is EPEVTQTPSHQVTQMGQEVILRCVPISNHLYFYWYRQILGQKVEFLVSFYNNEISEKSEIFDDQFSVERPDGSNFTLKIRSTKLEDSAMYFCASSEAAFPMNTEAFFGQGTRLTVV.